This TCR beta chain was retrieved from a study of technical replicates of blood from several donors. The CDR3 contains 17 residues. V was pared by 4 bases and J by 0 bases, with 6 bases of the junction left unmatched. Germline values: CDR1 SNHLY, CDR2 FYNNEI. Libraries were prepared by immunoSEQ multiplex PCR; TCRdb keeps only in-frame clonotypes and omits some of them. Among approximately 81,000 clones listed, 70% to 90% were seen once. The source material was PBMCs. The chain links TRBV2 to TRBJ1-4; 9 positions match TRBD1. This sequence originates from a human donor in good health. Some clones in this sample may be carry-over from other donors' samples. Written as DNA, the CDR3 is TGTGCCAGCAGTGGGGGAGGACAGGGGACAACTAATGAAAAACTGTTTTTT. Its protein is CASSGGGQGTTNEKLFF. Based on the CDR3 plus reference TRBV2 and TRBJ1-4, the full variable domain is EPEVTQTPSHQVTQMGQEVILRCVPISNHLYFYWYRQILGQKVEFLVSFYNNEISEKSEIFDDQFSVERPDGSNFTLKIRSTKLEDSAMYFCASSGGGQGTTNEKLFFGSGTQLSVL.